Detailed here is one T cell receptor (beta chain). The sample comes from a study of OX40 agonist ivuxolimab in advanced cancers. The table came from immunoSEQ multiplex PCR; TCRdb's copy has only in-frame clones and leaves some out. The sample consists of over 35,000 clones, 85% to 90% of them appearing once. Germline V gives CDR1 SGHRS, CDR2 YFSETQ. Trimming took 2 bases from V and 5 from J, leaving 5 bases between them. CDR3 length: 11 residues. This chain connects TRBV5-1 to TRBJ2-7; unclear D gene. This TCR was sampled from an adult with an advanced solid tumor such as melanoma, head and neck, liver or kidney cancer. The material was CD4+ or CD8+ T cells sorted from blood, obtained in a trial of the OX40 agonist ivuxolimab. CDR3 in amino acids: CASSFEHEQYF. The DNA for the CDR3 is TGCGCCAGCAGCTTTGAGCACGAGCAGTACTTC. The full variable domain, its missing parts supplied by reference TRBV5-1 and TRBJ2-7, is KAGVTQTPRYLIKTRGQQVTLSCSPISGHRSVSWYQQTPGQGLQFLFEYFSETQRNKGNFPGRFSGRQFSNSRSEMNVSTLELGDSALYLCASSFEHEQYFGPGTRLTVT.